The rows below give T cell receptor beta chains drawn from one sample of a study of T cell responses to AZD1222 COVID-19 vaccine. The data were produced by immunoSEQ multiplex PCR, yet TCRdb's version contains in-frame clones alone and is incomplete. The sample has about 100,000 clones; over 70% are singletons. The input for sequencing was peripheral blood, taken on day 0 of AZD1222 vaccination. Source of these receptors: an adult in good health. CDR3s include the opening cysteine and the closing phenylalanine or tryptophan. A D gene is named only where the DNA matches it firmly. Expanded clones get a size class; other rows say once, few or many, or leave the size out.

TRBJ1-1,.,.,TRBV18,CASSPQFVPGSGAFF,TGTGCCAGCTCACCCCAATTTGTACCAGGTTCCGGAGCTTTCTTT
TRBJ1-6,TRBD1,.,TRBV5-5,CASSQRPGTGEIF,TGTGCCAGCAGCCAACGCCCCGGGACAGGGGAAATTTTT
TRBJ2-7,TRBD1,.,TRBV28,CASSSPETGELGEQYF,TGTGCCAGCAGTTCCCCCGAGACAGGGGAGCTTGGAGAGCAGTACTTC
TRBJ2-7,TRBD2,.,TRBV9,CASSVGSSGGYEQYF,TGTGCCAGCAGCGTAGGGTCTAGCGGGGGCTACGAGCAGTACTTC
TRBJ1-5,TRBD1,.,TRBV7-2,CASSLLGTGGSAPQHF,TGTGCCAGCAGCTTATTAGGGACAGGGGGCTCTGCGCCCCAGCATTTT
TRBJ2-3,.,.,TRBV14,CASSQETARRTDTQYF,TGTGCCAGCAGCCAAGAGACGGCTCGCCGCACAGATACGCAGTATTTT
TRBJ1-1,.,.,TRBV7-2,CASRQIRNTEAFF,TGTGCCAGCAGACAGATTCGGAACACTGAAGCTTTCTTT
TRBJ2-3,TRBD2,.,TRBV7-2,CASSLGLGGGPYTQYF,TGTGCCAGCAGCTTAGGTTTGGGCGGGGGACCTTATACGCAGTATTTT
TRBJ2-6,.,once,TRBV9,CASSVAPGGANVLTF,TGTGCCAGCAGCGTAGCGCCGGGTGGGGCCAACGTCCTGACTTTC
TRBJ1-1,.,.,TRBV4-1,CASSHPDGNTEAFF,TGCGCCAGCAGCCACCCGGACGGGAACACTGAAGCTTTCTTT
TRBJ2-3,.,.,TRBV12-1,CASSFCGPDTQYF,TGTGCCAGCAGCTTTTGCGGGCCAGATACGCAGTATTTT
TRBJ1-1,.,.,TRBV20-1,CSARDREAFF,TGCAGTGCTAGAGACAGGGAAGCTTTCTTT
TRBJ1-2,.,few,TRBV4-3,CASSQTMGGLNYGYTF,TGCGCCAGCAGCCAAACCATGGGGGGCCTTAACTATGGCTACACCTTC
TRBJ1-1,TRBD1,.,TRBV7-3,CASSPRGGNTEAFF,TGTGCCAGCAGCCCCAGGGGGGGGAACACTGAAGCTTTCTTT
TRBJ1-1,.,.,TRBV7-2,CASSGGRNTEAFF,TGTGCCAGCAGTGGTGGGAGGAACACTGAAGCTTTCTTT
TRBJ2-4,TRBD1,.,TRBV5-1,CASSFGTGVDKNIQYF,TGCGCCAGCAGCTTTGGGACAGGGGTTGACAAAAACATTCAGTACTTC
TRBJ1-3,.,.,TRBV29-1,CSVDDGISGNTIYF,TGCAGCGTCGATGACGGGATCTCTGGAAACACCATATATTTT
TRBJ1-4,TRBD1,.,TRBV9,CASSVGDRIGNEKLFF,TGTGCCAGCAGCGTAGGGGACAGGATTGGAAATGAAAAACTGTTTTTT
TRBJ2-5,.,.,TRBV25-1,CASNPSGDPQETQYF,TGTGCCAGCAACCCCTCGGGGGACCCGCAAGAGACCCAGTACTTC
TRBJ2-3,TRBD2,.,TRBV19,CASSTPGTSGSTDTQYF,TGTGCCAGTAGTACTCCCGGGACTAGCGGCAGCACAGATACGCAGTATTTT
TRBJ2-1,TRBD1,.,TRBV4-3,CASSQALSGGREQFF,TGCGCCAGCAGCCAAGCCTTATCAGGGGGCCGTGAGCAGTTCTTC
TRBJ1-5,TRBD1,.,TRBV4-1,CASSQATGVNQPQHF,TGCGCCAGCAGCCAGGCAACAGGGGTCAATCAGCCCCAGCATTTT
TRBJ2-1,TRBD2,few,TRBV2,CASSAGTSGGGTFHNEQFF,TGTGCCAGCAGCGCAGGGACTAGCGGGGGAGGGACCTTTCACAATGAGCAGTTCTTC
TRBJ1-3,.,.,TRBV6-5,CASRRGGGRGTIYF,TGTGCCAGCAGACGGGGCGGGGGTCGGGGCACCATATATTTT
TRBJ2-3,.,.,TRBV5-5,CASSYPQTDTQYF,TGTGCCAGCAGCTACCCTCAGACAGATACGCAGTATTTT
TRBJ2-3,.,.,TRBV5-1,CASSDGTWTDTQYF,TGCGCCAGCAGCGACGGGACTTGGACAGATACGCAGTATTTT
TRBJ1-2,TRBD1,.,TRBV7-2,CASLKGQGYYGYTF,TGTGCCAGCTTGAAAGGACAGGGATACTATGGCTACACCTTC
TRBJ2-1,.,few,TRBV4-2,CASSQVGSVGNEQFF,TGTGCCAGCAGCCAAGTCGGTAGCGTCGGCAATGAGCAGTTCTTC
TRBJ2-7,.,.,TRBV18,CASSPVDRYEQYF,TGTGCCAGCTCACCAGTGGACCGCTACGAGCAGTACTTC
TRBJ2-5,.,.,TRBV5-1,CASSLEETQYF,TGCGCCAGCAGCTTGGAGGAGACCCAGTACTTC
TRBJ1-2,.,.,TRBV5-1,CASSPPSGYYGYTF,TGCGCCAGCAGCCCCCCCTCAGGGTACTATGGCTACACCTTC